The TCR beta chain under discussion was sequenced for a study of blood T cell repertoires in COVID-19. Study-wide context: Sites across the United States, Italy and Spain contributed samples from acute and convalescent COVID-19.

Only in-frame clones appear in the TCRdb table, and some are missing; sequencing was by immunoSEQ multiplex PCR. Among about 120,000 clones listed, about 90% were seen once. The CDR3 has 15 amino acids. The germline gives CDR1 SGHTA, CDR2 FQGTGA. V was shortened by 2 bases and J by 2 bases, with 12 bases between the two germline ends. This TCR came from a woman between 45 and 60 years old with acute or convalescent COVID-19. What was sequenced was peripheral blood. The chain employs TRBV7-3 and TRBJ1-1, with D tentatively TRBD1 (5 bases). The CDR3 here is CASSLYGAPNTEAFF. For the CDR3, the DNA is TGTGCCAGCAGCTTATATGGGGCTCCCAACACTGAAGCTTTCTTT. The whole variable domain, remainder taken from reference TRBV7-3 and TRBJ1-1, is GAGVSQTPSNKVTEKGKYVELRCDPISGHTALYWYRQSLGQGPEFLIYFQGTGAADDSGLPNDRFFAVRPEGSVSTLKIQRTERGDSAVYLCASSLYGAPNTEAFFGQGTRLTVV.